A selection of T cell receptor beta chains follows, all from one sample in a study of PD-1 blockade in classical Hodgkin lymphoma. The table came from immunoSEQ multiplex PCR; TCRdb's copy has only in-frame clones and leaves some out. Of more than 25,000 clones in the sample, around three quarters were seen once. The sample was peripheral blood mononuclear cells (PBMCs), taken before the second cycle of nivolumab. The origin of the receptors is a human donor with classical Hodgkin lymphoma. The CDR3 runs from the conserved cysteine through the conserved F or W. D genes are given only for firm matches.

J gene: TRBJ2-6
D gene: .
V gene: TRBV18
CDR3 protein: CASSPWSDGANVLTF

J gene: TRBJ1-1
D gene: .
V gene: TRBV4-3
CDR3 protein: CASSQDGGLLTEAFF

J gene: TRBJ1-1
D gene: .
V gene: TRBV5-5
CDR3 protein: CASSFGLNTEAFF

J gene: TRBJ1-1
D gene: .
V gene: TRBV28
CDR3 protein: CASSLWSPGFHTEAFF

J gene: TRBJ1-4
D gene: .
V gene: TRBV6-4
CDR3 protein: CASRGVLREKLFF

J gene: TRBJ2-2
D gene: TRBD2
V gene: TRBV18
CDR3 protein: CASSPAGGTLHGELFF

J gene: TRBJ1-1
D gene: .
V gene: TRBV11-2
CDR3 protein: CASSLPYMNTEAFF

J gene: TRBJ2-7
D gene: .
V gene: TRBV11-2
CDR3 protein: CASSFTGSSYEQYF

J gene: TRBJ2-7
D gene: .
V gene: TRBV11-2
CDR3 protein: CASSKGGVFSYEQYF

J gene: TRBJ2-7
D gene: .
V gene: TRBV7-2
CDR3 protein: CASSPTGTDGYEQYF

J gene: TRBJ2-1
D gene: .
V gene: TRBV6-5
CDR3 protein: CASSQGPLAHEQFF

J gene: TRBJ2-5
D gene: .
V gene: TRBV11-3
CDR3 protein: CASSRRGQETQYF

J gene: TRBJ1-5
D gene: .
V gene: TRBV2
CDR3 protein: CASNEWGSSNQPQHF

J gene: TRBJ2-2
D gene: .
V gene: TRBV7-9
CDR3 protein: CASSLVLGTGELFF

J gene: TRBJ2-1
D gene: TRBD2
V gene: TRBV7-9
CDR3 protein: CASSPPGSGRGNEQFF

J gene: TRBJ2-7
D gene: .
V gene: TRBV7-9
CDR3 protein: CASSLGVYDGDEQYF